These 24 T cell receptor beta chains were sequenced from one sample in a study of blood T cell repertoires in COVID-19. Profiled with immunoSEQ multiplex PCR; TCRdb holds only in-frame clones, not every one. This table holds roughly 500,000 clones, around 89% found once. Sequences were obtained from PBMCs or T cells enriched from blood (not recorded which). Receptors were obtained from a middle-aged woman who had recovered from COVID-19.

This rearrangement joins TRBV9 to TRBJ2-5, with D perhaps matching TRBD1 (5 bases). The V and J ends lost 4 bases and 5 bases respectively, with 15 bases between them. In germline, CDR1 is SGDLS, CDR2 YYNGEE. The CDR3 is 14 residues long. The CDR3 nucleotides are TGTGCCAGCAGCCCAAGGGTACAGGATGAGACCCAGTACTTC. It encodes CASSPRVQDETQYF.

This chain joins TRBV4-2 and TRBJ2-1; D is unresolved. The CDR3 has 15 residues. V shed 0 bases and J shed 1 base, with 7 bases lying between them. The V gene's germline CDR1 is LGHNA and CDR2 YNFKEQ. The CDR3 nucleotides are TGTGCCAGCAGCCAAGACACAGCTTCCTACAATGAGCAGTTCTTC. As protein: CASSQDTASYNEQFF.

The J gene is TRBJ1-1, the V gene TRBV6-5; D is undetermined. The ends were cut back, 6 bases at V and 6 bases at J, with 2 bases in the middle. The CDR3 sequence is 9 residues long. Germline CDR1 MNHEY, CDR2 SVGAGI. CDR3 coding DNA: TGTGCCAGCAGCTCTGAAGCTTTCTTT. It codes for CASSSEAFF.

The rearrangement links TRBV4-3 to TRBJ2-7, with 8 bases that match TRBD1. The germline V gene has CDR1 LGHNA and CDR2 YSLEER. Trimming cost V 2 bases and J 5 bases; bases outside gene matches: 8. The CDR3 sequence is 15 residues long. The CDR3 DNA is TGCGCCAGCAGCCAATTTTACAGGGGGTTCGACGAGCAGTACTTC. This codes for CASSQFYRGFDEQYF.

The V call is TRBV9, the J call TRBJ1-2; D ambiguous. The CDR3 totals 13 residues. Germline V gene sequence: CDR1 SGDLS, CDR2 YYNGEE. Trimming took off 0 bases at V and 7 bases at J, with 10 bases between the two ends. CDR3 bases: TGTGCCAGCAGCGTAGAAGGAGGCAGTGGCTACACCTTC. Its translation is CASSVEGGSGYTF. The complete variable domain, with remaining parts taken from reference TRBV9 and TRBJ1-2, reads DSGVTQTPKHLITATGQRVTLRCSPRSGDLSVYWYQQSLDQGLQFLIQYYNGEERAKGNILERFSAQQFPDLHSELNLSSLELGDSALYFCASSVEGGSGYTFGSGTRLTVV.

The genes are TRBV4-2 and TRBJ2-1, with 10 bases matching TRBD2. V shed 0 bases, J shed 10 bases, and the junction held 6 bases outside the gene matches. Per the germline V gene, CDR1 is LGHNA and CDR2 is YNFKEQ. This CDR3 is 15 amino acids long. The CDR3 bases are TGTGCCAGCAGCCAAGAGGCTAGCGGGAGTTTCGAGCAGTTCTTC. Encoded protein: CASSQEASGSFEQFF.

The chain carries TRBV19 and TRBJ2-7, with a weak D call TRBD1 (6 bases). The germline V gene has CDR1 LNHDA and CDR2 SQIVND (reference sequence). V lost 6 bases to trimming and J lost 0 bases, with 12 bases between them. The CDR3 runs 14 residues. CDR3 in DNA: TGTGCCAGTAGATTCACAGGGAGCTCCTACGAGCAGTACTTC. As protein: CASRFTGSSYEQYF.

J is TRBJ2-3 and V is TRBV6-2 or TRBV6-3, with 11 bases identical to TRBD2. The V segment lost 6 bases and the J segment 2 bases; nucleotides outside the gene matches: 7. Germline-derived CDR1 and CDR2 are MNHEY and SVGEGT. The CDR3 runs 16 residues. CDR3 sequence: CASSRRLAGYTDTQYF. CDR3 sequence (DNA): TGTGCCAGCAGCCGAAGACTAGCGGGGTACACAGATACGCAGTATTTT.

This rearrangement joins TRBV5-1 to TRBJ2-2, with 9 bases lining up with TRBD1. The CDR3 is 15 amino acids. The germline CDR1 and CDR2 sequences are SGHRS and YFSETQ. The trim removed 10 bases at V and 3 bases at J, leaving 10 bases unmatched. The CDR3 DNA follows: TGCGCCTCCCATCCGGGGGACAGGGACACCGGGGAGCTGTTTTTT. It is translated as CASHPGDRDTGELFF.

V and J are TRBV5-6 and TRBJ2-1; TRBD2 agrees at 7 bases. V gave up 5 bases and J gave up 3 bases; unmatched junction bases: 11. Germline CDR1 reads SGHDT; CDR2 reads YYEEEE. This CDR3 is 16 amino acids long. The CDR3 protein is CASSPLGGSYYNEQFF. The CDR3 nucleotides read TGTGCCAGCAGTCCCCTGGGGGGGTCCTACTACAATGAGCAGTTCTTC.

The V gene is TRBV11-2, the J gene TRBJ1-1; D might be TRBD1 (6 bases). CDR1 is SGHAT, CDR2 FQNNGV, per germline. V shed 1 base and J shed 3 bases, with 12 bases lying between them. This CDR3 comprises 15 residues. CDR3 amino acids: CASSLGGQVDTEAFF. The CDR3 DNA reads as TGTGCCAGCAGCTTAGGGGGGCAGGTGGACACTGAAGCTTTCTTT. The full variable domain, with the rest looked up from reference TRBV11-2 and TRBJ1-1, is EAGVAQSPRYKIIEKRQSVAFWCNPISGHATLYWYQQILGQGPKLLIQFQNNGVVDDSQLPKDRFSAERLKGVDSTLKIQPAKLEDSAVYLCASSLGGQVDTEAFFGQGTRLTVV.

Comments on this clone: The same CDR3 also results from other DNA sequences found in this sample. In nucleotides, the CDR3 is TGTGCCAGCAGTCCAGGGGGCGAGCAGTTCTTC. Translated: CASSPGGEQFF. The chain employs TRBV12-3 or TRBV12-4 and TRBJ2-1; 8 bases are shared with TRBD1. V shed 5 bases and J 10 bases; nucleotides not matched to a gene: 1. The length of the CDR3 is 11 residues.

The chain has TRBV3-1 (or the pseudogene TRBV3-2) and TRBJ1-1, with unresolved D. Germline values: CDR1 LGHDT, CDR2 YNNKEL (reference sequence). The CDR3 is 14 amino acids. V was clipped by 5 bases and J by 0 bases, with 10 bases between them. The DNA of the CDR3 is TGTGCCAGCAGCGCACAGTACATGAACACTGAAGCTTTCTTT. As protein: CASSAQYMNTEAFF.

V is TRBV5-4 and J is TRBJ1-1; D perhaps matches TRBD1 (5 bases). The CDR3 is 13 residues long. Per germline, CDR1 SGHNT and CDR2 YYREEE (reference sequence). V was trimmed by 0 bases and J by 4 bases, leaving 7 bases between them. The CDR3 DNA reads TGTGCCAGCAGCTTGGGGGGCACCACTGAAGCTTTCTTT. Its translation: CASSLGGTTEAFF.

The V call is TRBV27, the J call TRBJ1-1; 11 bases align to TRBD1. Germline values: CDR1 MNHEY, CDR2 SMNVEV (reference sequence). The CDR3 sequence is 14 residues long. J gave up 6 bases and V 3 bases, and 3 bases lay outside the gene matches. The CDR3 sequence: CASSLDRGPSEAFF. CDR3 bases: TGTGCCAGCAGTTTGGACAGGGGGCCCTCTGAAGCTTTCTTT.

The chain uses TRBV20-1 and TRBJ2-7; 13 bases map to TRBD2. Looked up from germline, CDR1 is DFQATT and CDR2 is SNEGSKA (reference sequence). Losses at the gene ends were 3 bases for V and 2 bases for J; bases not matched to a gene: 13. The CDR3 has 18 residues. The CDR3 is CSASMLGTSGAPPYEQYF. The CDR3 bases are TGCAGTGCTAGTATGTTGGGGACTAGCGGGGCTCCCCCCTACGAGCAGTACTTC.

The chain joins TRBV5-1 to TRBJ2-1; 10 bases agree with TRBD2. This CDR3 has 15 residues. The V gene end was trimmed by 0 bases and the J gene end by 8 bases; junction bases not matched to a gene: 5. The germline V gene encodes CDR1 SGHRS and CDR2 YFSETQ. The CDR3 is CASSLDQREGHEQFF. The CDR3 nucleotides read TGCGCCAGCAGCTTGGATCAGCGGGAGGGCCATGAGCAGTTCTTC.

This chain uses TRBV5-6 with TRBJ2-7, with 7 bases fitting TRBD1. From germline, CDR1 is SGHDT and CDR2 YYEEEE. Germline trimming cut 6 bases from V and 0 bases from J; bases unmatched to any gene: 9. The CDR3 is 15 residues long. CDR3 sequence reads: CASNFWDRRSYEQYF. The CDR3, as DNA: TGTGCCAGCAACTTTTGGGACAGACGCTCCTACGAGCAGTACTTC.

V gene TRBV4-1 combines with J gene TRBJ2-5; tentatively, D is TRBD2 (5 bases). This CDR3 is built from 15 residues. V lost 1 base and J 2 bases, leaving 11 bases between the germline ends. CDR1 and CDR2 (germline): MGHRA, YSYEKL. Here the CDR3 reads CASSQGPSGQETQYF. DNA of the CDR3: TGCGCCAGCAGCCAAGGACCCAGCGGACAAGAGACCCAGTACTTC.

V is TRBV11-2 and J is TRBJ1-3; maybe TRBD1 (5 bases). The CDR3 totals 15 residues. CDR1 is SGHAT and CDR2 is FQNNGV in the germline V gene. The V end lost 5 bases, the J end lost 2 bases, and 13 bases lay between the germline ends. Written as DNA, the CDR3 is TGTGCCAGCAGCCAGGAGTGGGGGGCTGGAAACACCATATATTTT. This sequence encodes CASSQEWGAGNTIYF.

The chain is built from TRBV6-5 and TRBJ2-7; 8 positions agree with TRBD2. With V trimmed by 2 bases and J by 2 bases, 5 bases remained unmatched. This CDR3 comprises 15 residues. Germline values: CDR1 MNHEY, CDR2 SVGAGI. CDR3 region: CASSYERGRPYEQYF. The CDR3 DNA follows: TGTGCCAGCAGTTACGAGCGGGGGCGCCCCTACGAGCAGTACTTC.

V usage is TRBV20-1 and J usage is TRBJ1-2; D remains unclear. Trimming cost V 3 bases and J 3 bases, with 8 bases left between them. This CDR3 has 12 residues. Germline values: CDR1 DFQATT, CDR2 SNEGSKA (reference sequence). CDR3 DNA sequence: TGCAGTGCTAGTGTCGCAGACTATGGCTACACCTTC. It encodes CSASVADYGYTF.

The chain joins TRBV10-3 to TRBJ2-1, with 9 positions matching TRBD1. V dropped 6 bases and J dropped 8; count of bases not matched to a gene: 8. Germline V gene sequence: CDR1 ENHRY, CDR2 SYGVKD. This CDR3 contains 14 residues. The CDR3 nucleotides are TGTGCCATCAGGGGAACAGGGGGCGCGGATGAGCAGTTCTTC. It is translated as CAIRGTGGADEQFF.

This chain joins TRBV5-6 and TRBJ2-1, with D maybe TRBD1 (5 bases). Germline CDR1 and CDR2: SGHDT and YYEEEE. V was clipped by 2 bases and J by 2 bases, with 8 bases between them. The CDR3 consists of 14 residues. CDR3: CASSFLRAYNEQFF. CDR3 in DNA: TGTGCCAGCAGCTTCCTCAGGGCCTACAATGAGCAGTTCTTC.